The 2 T cell receptor beta chains below all came from one sample that was sequenced in a study of radiotherapy plus CTLA-4 blockade in lung cancer. Using immunoSEQ multiplex PCR, the repertoire was profiled, and TCRdb retains in-frame clones only, with some absent. The sample comprises approximately 80,000 clones, about 78% of which are singletons, and 20% to 25% rests with the top ten. The specimen was peripheral blood, collected from a patient treated with radiotherapy plus ipilimumab. All receptors derive from a human donor with non-small cell lung cancer whose response to radiotherapy plus ipilimumab could not be evaluated. Some clones in this sample may be carry-over from other donors' samples.

The chain links TRBV6-5 to TRBJ2-1; 8 positions agree with TRBD1. The junction had 3 bases not matched to a gene; V was cut back by 2 bases and J by 6 bases. This CDR3 has 14 amino acids. The germline CDR1 and CDR2 sequences are MNHEY and SVGAGI. Written as DNA, the CDR3 is TGTGCCAGCAGTTACGGACAGGGTCGCAATGAGCAGTTCTTC. It yields the protein CASSYGQGRNEQFF.

This clone has a handful of counts. The chain joins TRBV6-5 to TRBJ1-1; possible D gene TRBD1, 5 bases. Trimming took 7 bases from V and 4 from J, leaving 19 bases between them. Germline V gene data show CDR1 as MNHEY and CDR2 as SVGAGI. The CDR3 spans 15 residues. Here the CDR3 reads CASTRGEGWATEAFF. Written as DNA, the CDR3 is TGTGCCAGCACCCGAGGGGAGGGGTGGGCCACTGAAGCTTTCTTT.